This passage covers 30 T cell receptor beta chains from one sample sequenced in a study of neurological immune-mediated disorders. MiXCR, applied by TCRdb to the 5' RACE reads, yields one record per CDR3 protein. The data contain roughly 45,000 distinct CDR3 sequences, 2.5% to 3.5% of them singletons. Input material: PBMCs. The source of these receptors is a woman between 45 and 60 years old with multiple sclerosis.

This clonotype was counted at least ten times. The rearrangement joins TRBV20-1 to TRBJ1-2, with TRBD1 as a possible D gene (6 bases). This CDR3 has 12 amino acids. Germline V CDR1 and CDR2: DFQATT, SNEGSKA (reference sequence). The V and J ends lost 5 bases and 6 bases respectively, with 13 bases between them. The CDR3 region has the DNA TGCAGTGCTCAGACAGGAGGTGATGGCTACACCTTC. Protein sequence: CSAQTGGDGYTF.

This clonotype was counted at least ten times. This chain uses TRBV11-2 with TRBJ2-5; 8 positions match TRBD2. The CDR3 extends over 15 amino acids. J lost 2 bases, V lost 3 bases, and 5 bases had no gene match. The V gene's germline CDR1 is SGHAT and CDR2 FQNNGV. The CDR3 is CASSFERGTQETQYF. In DNA form, the CDR3 reads TGTGCCAGCAGCTTTGAGCGGGGGACGCAAGAGACCCAGTACTTC.

By sample share, this clonotype is medium-sized. The chain is built from TRBV29-1 and TRBJ2-7, with TRBD2 matching over 7 bases. Germline assignment: CDR1 SQVTM and CDR2 ANQGSEA. Trimming at V came to 1 base and at J to 4 bases, leaving 10 bases not matched to a gene. The CDR3 totals 15 residues. The CDR3 bases are TGCAGCGTTGAAGCCGCGGGGACTACACAATACGAGCAGTACTTC. Residues: CSVEAAGTTQYEQYF.

The rearrangement links TRBV7-9 to TRBJ2-5, with 10 bases fitting TRBD2. The CDR3 contains 16 residues. After removal of 2 bases from V and 4 bases from J, the junction contained 7 bases not matched to a gene. Germline V gene data show CDR1 as SEHNR and CDR2 as FQNEAQ (reference sequence). The CDR3 DNA is TGTGCCAGCAGCTTACTAGCGGGAGATGCGGGAGAGACCCAGTACTTC. Protein: CASSLLAGDAGETQYF. The entire variable domain, with the rest obtained from reference TRBV7-9 and TRBJ2-5, is as follows: DTGVSQNPRHKITKRGQNVTFRCDPISEHNRLYWYRQTLGQGPEFLTYFQNEAQLEKSRLLSDRFSAERPKGSFSTLEIQRTEQGDSAMYLCASSLLAGDAGETQYFGPGTRLLVL.

This clonotype was counted ten times or more. The chain recombines TRBV5-1 with TRBJ2-2, with D possibly TRBD2 on 6 matching bases. Per the germline V gene, CDR1 is SGHRS and CDR2 is YFSETQ. This CDR3 comprises 15 residues. Trimming took 2 bases from V and 1 from J, leaving 9 bases between them. CDR3 region: CASSFGAGNTGELFF. The CDR3 DNA sequence: TGCGCCAGCAGCTTCGGAGCGGGGAACACCGGGGAGCTGTTTTTT.

The sample holds many counts of this clonotype. The chain combines TRBV10-3 with TRBJ2-2; 8 nucleotides match TRBD1. Germline V gene sequence: CDR1 ENHRY, CDR2 SYGVKD. The CDR3 contains 15 residues. The V segment lost 7 bases and the J segment 1 base; nucleotides outside the gene matches: 5. This chain's CDR3 is CAITRTGKNTGELFF. The DNA of the CDR3 is TGTGCCATCACAAGGACAGGGAAGAACACCGGGGAGCTGTTTTTT.

This clonotype was found many times. This chain uses TRBV9 with TRBJ2-3; TRBD1 or TRBD2 may be the D gene (6 bases each). With 0 bases removed from V and 4 bases from J, the gap between germline ends came to 12 bases. This CDR3 has 15 amino acids. Germline V lookup: CDR1 SGDLS, CDR2 YYNGEE. For the CDR3, the DNA is TGTGCCAGCAGCGTAGGGGGGGCCAGTGCAGATACGCAGTATTTT. It codes for CASSVGGASADTQYF.

For this clonotype: Because it lacks the conserved phenylalanine or tryptophan at the end, this CDR3 is likely a read error. The chain is built from TRBV5-1 and TRBJ2-7; 8 nucleotides line up with TRBD2. CDR1 SGHRS and CDR2 YFSETQ come from the germline V gene. The CDR3 totals 14 residues. V was pared by 6 bases and J by 2 bases, with 7 bases of the junction left unmatched. CDR3 amino acids: CASTPSGGPYEQYN. The CDR3 DNA follows: TGCGCCAGCACCCCCTCGGGGGGGCCCTACGAGCAGTACAAC.

This clonotype appeared many times. The chain is built from TRBV20-1 and TRBJ1-6, with a tentative D call TRBD1 (5 bases). Deletions cut 2 bases from V and 7 bases from J, with 15 bases between. CDR3 length equals 15 residues. The germline CDR1 and CDR2 sequences are DFQATT and SNEGSKA (reference sequence). Here the CDR3 reads CSARTSGLGNSPLHF. The CDR3, as DNA: TGCAGTGCTAGAACCTCAGGGCTAGGGAATTCACCCCTCCACTTT.

At least ten counts were recorded for this clonotype. The rearrangement joins TRBV20-1 to TRBJ2-3, with D perhaps matching TRBD1 (6 bases). Germline V gene lookup returns CDR1 DFQATT and CDR2 SNEGSKA (reference sequence). This CDR3 spans 12 amino acids. Trimming shortened V by 5 bases and J by 7 bases, and 13 bases separated the two germline ends. DNA for the CDR3: TGCAGTGCTTCTGTTGGGACAAATACGCAGTATTTT. Translated: CSASVGTNTQYF.

Worth noting for this clonotype: A read error may produce the germline difference seen at one junction end. The chain uses TRBV7-9 and TRBJ1-5; 11 positions match TRBD1. The V gene's germline CDR1 is SEHNR and CDR2 FQNEAQ (reference sequence). This CDR3 comprises 15 residues. The DNA of the CDR3 is TGTGCCAGCAGCTGGGGACAGGGGGGTCCTAAGACCCAGAATTTT. Translating it yields CASSWGQGGPKTQNF.

This clonotype was observed at least ten times. The V gene is TRBV5-1, the J gene TRBJ2-5, with 7 bases that match TRBD1. The J segment lost 4 bases and the V segment lost 0 bases, leaving 6 bases of the junction unmatched. This CDR3 contains 15 residues. Looked up from germline, CDR1 is SGHRS and CDR2 is YFSETQ. The CDR3 region is CASSLDRGLAETQYF. CDR3 coding DNA: TGCGCCAGCAGCTTGGACAGGGGATTGGCAGAGACCCAGTACTTC. Looking up the rest from reference TRBV5-1 and TRBJ2-5 gives the full variable domain: KAGVTQTPRYLIKTRGQQVTLSCSPISGHRSVSWYQQTPGQGLQFLFEYFSETQRNKGNFPGRFSGRQFSNSRSEMNVSTLELGDSALYLCASSLDRGLAETQYFGPGTRLLVL.

This clonotype has ten or more counts. The chain employs TRBV20-1 and TRBJ2-1, with D tentatively TRBD1 or TRBD2 (5 bases each). Germline-derived CDR1 and CDR2 are DFQATT and SNEGSKA (reference sequence). V lost 3 bases, J lost 2 bases, and 8 bases lay in between. The CDR3 is 13 residues long. The chain's CDR3 is CSARSGPYNEQFF. The CDR3 bases are TGCAGTGCTAGGTCGGGACCCTACAATGAGCAGTTCTTC.

This clonotype was found many times. An end of the junction does not agree with germline; a read error may underlie this. This chain connects TRBV6-4 to TRBJ2-2, with a tentative D call TRBD2 (5 bases). The CDR3 totals 13 residues. The V gene's germline CDR1 is MRHNA and CDR2 SNTAGT. This chain's CDR3 is CASSDSPAGVLFF. CDR3 nucleotides: TGTGCCAGCAGTGACTCCCCGGCCGGGGTGCTGTTTTTT.

This clonotype was seen at least ten times. The chain links TRBV5-1 to TRBJ2-3; 12 bases agree with TRBD2. Germline-derived CDR1 and CDR2 are SGHRS and YFSETQ. The J segment lost 4 bases and the V segment lost 3 bases, leaving 6 bases of the junction unmatched. The CDR3 length is 16 residues. CDR3 sequence (DNA): TGCGCCAGCAGCTCCCTAGCGGGGGGGCAGGCAGATACGCAGTATTTT. Translated, it gives CASSSLAGGQADTQYF. Full variable domain (rest looked up from reference TRBV5-1 and TRBJ2-3): KAGVTQTPRYLIKTRGQQVTLSCSPISGHRSVSWYQQTPGQGLQFLFEYFSETQRNKGNFPGRFSGRQFSNSRSEMNVSTLELGDSALYLCASSSLAGGQADTQYFGPGTRLTVL.

This clonotype was found many times. The chain couples TRBV5-6 to TRBJ2-3, with a tentative D call TRBD1 (7 bases). The CDR3 spans 14 residues. Germline CDR1 is SGHDT and CDR2 is YYEEEE. Trimming left V 4 bases short and J 6 bases short, with 15 bases between. CDR3 residues: CASSQGGVGDTQYF. The DNA of the CDR3 is TGTGCCAGCAGCCAGGGGGGAGTCGGGGATACGCAGTATTTT.

This clonotype was picked up many times. V usage is TRBV3-1 and J usage is TRBJ2-1; no reliable D call. Germline CDR1 and CDR2: LGHDT and YNNKEL (reference sequence). The ends were cut back, 4 bases at V and 1 base at J, with 11 bases in the middle. The CDR3 consists of 15 residues. CDR3 nucleotide sequence: TGTGCCAGCAGCCCCCTCGCCCCATCCTACAATGAGCAGTTCTTC. It yields the protein CASSPLAPSYNEQFF.

This clonotype has ten or more counts. The rearrangement uses TRBV7-2 and TRBJ2-1; D may match TRBD1 or TRBD2 (5 bases each). The CDR3 contains 16 residues. Germline assignment: CDR1 SGHTA and CDR2 FQGNSA. The V and J ends lost 5 bases and 6 bases respectively, with 20 bases between them. CDR3 amino acids: CASSPGAGGRPNEQFF. CDR3 in DNA: TGTGCCAGCAGCCCCGGGGCTGGGGGACGTCCCAATGAGCAGTTCTTC. The full variable domain, completed using reference TRBV7-2 and TRBJ2-1, is GAGVSQSPSNKVTEKGKDVELRCDPISGHTALYWYRQSLGQGLEFLIYFQGNSAPDKSGLPSDRFSAERTGGSVSTLTIQRTQQEDSAVYLCASSPGAGGRPNEQFFGPGTRLTVL.

This clonotype has ten or more counts. The rearrangement uses TRBV20-1 and TRBJ2-7, with D tentatively TRBD1 (6 bases). Germline V gene data show CDR1 as DFQATT and CDR2 as SNEGSKA (reference sequence). Trimming removed 5 bases at V and 5 bases at J, with 22 bases between. CDR3 size: 15 residues. The CDR3 nucleotides are TGCAGTGCTGAGGTGGGCCCGGGACATAGGGACGAGCAGTACTTC. It translates to CSAEVGPGHRDEQYF.

This clonotype showed up just a few times. One end of the junction does not line up with germline, which may come from a read error. The chain uses TRBV7-9 and TRBJ2-7, with D unresolved. CDR1 and CDR2 (germline): SEHNR, FQNEAQ (reference sequence). CDR3 length equals 12 residues. Here the CDR3 reads CDSTKGSYEQYF. The CDR3 DNA reads TGTGACAGCACGAAGGGTTCCTACGAGCAGTACTTC.

This clonotype was seen just once. The chain recombines TRBV28 with TRBJ2-5, with D tentatively TRBD1 (6 bases). Trimming cost V 6 bases and J 5 bases, with 13 bases left between them. The germline CDR1 and CDR2 sequences are MDHEN and SYDVKM. This CDR3 has 13 residues. In nucleotides, the CDR3 is TGTGCCAGCAGCCTCACAGGGTTCGAGACCCAGTACTTC. It translates to CASSLTGFETQYF.

There are many counts of this clonotype. This rearrangement joins TRBV6-4 to TRBJ2-3; no definite D call. V dropped 4 bases and J dropped 2 bases, with 7 bases sitting between them. CDR3 length: 13 residues. CDR1 and CDR2 from the germline V gene are MRHNA and SNTAGT. As DNA, the CDR3 is TGTGCCAGCAGTGTGGACGTCACAGATACGCAGTATTTT. It translates to CASSVDVTDTQYF.

This clonotype was detected ten times or more. CDR3 protein: CASSPSGENSGGDTQYF. The CDR3 nucleotides read TGTGCCAGCAGCCCCTCGGGGGAGAATAGCGGGGGGGATACGCAGTATTTT. The chain has TRBV5-4 and TRBJ2-3; the match to TRBD2 covers 10 bases. V was clipped by 4 bases and J by 6 bases; unmatched bases: 14. This CDR3 has 17 residues. Germline V gene lookup returns CDR1 SGHNT and CDR2 YYREEE (reference sequence).

This clonotype was detected many times. The CDR3 DNA sequence: TGTGCCAGCAGTTTAGGGACAGGGAAGTACGAGCAGTACTTC. It is translated as CASSLGTGKYEQYF. The V call is TRBV27, the J call TRBJ2-7; 9 bases fit TRBD1. V lost 2 bases and J lost 4; bases outside the gene matches: 3. Germline V gene sequence: CDR1 MNHEY, CDR2 SMNVEV (reference sequence). There are 14 residues in the CDR3.

In its sample, this clonotype was seen many times. The chain is built from TRBV6-4 and TRBJ1-1; no clear D. CDR1 is MRHNA and CDR2 is SNTAGT in the germline V gene. The CDR3 covers 13 residues. V shed 5 bases and J shed 1 base, with 8 bases lying between them. In DNA, the CDR3 is TGTGCCAGCAGTTCCGGGAAGAACACTGAAGCTTTCTTT. This gives the protein CASSSGKNTEAFF.

This clonotype was detected ten times or more. The chain has TRBV20-1 and TRBJ2-7; 9 positions agree with TRBD1. Per germline, CDR1 DFQATT and CDR2 SNEGSKA (reference sequence). Germline trimming cut 6 bases from V and 2 bases from J; bases unmatched to any gene: 5. This CDR3 spans 13 amino acids. CDR3 sequence (DNA): TGCAGTGCCCGCCGGGACAGGGCCTACGAGCAGTACTTC. Translation gives CSARRDRAYEQYF.

This clonotype was recorded at least ten times. The J gene is TRBJ1-5, the V gene TRBV5-1, with unresolved D. Trimming removed 4 bases from V and 2 bases from J, with 13 bases in between. Per the germline V gene, CDR1 is SGHRS and CDR2 is YFSETQ. The CDR3 spans 15 residues. DNA of the CDR3: TGCGCCAGCAGCCCCGGAGGGTTGGGCAATCAGCCCCAGCATTTT. Encoded protein: CASSPGGLGNQPQHF.

This clonotype was observed many times. The rearrangement joins TRBV2 to TRBJ2-5, with 7 bases that match TRBD2. V lost 4 bases and J lost 7; bases outside the gene matches: 6. Germline CDR1 is SNHLY and CDR2 is FYNNEI. The CDR3 length is 13 residues. The CDR3 sequence: CASSADSGGTQYF. Written as DNA, the CDR3 is TGTGCCAGCAGTGCTGACTCGGGGGGGACCCAGTACTTC.

This clonotype was observed at least ten times. J is TRBJ2-5 and V is TRBV7-2; tentatively, D is TRBD2 (7 bases). The CDR3 runs 15 residues. Germline lookup yields CDR1 SGHTA and CDR2 FQGNSA. V lost 1 base to trimming and J lost 5 bases, with 14 bases between them. CDR3 residues: CASSLGGGGGETQYF. In DNA form, the CDR3 reads TGTGCCAGCAGCTTAGGCGGCGGGGGCGGGGAGACCCAGTACTTC.

This clonotype was counted ten times or more. The rearrangement joins TRBV5-1 to TRBJ2-3; 10 nucleotides line up with TRBD2. CDR3 length: 15 amino acids. The germline CDR1 and CDR2 sequences are SGHRS and YFSETQ. J lost 0 bases, V lost 5 bases, and 3 bases had no gene match. The CDR3 here is CASRTTSGSTDTQYF. The CDR3 region has the DNA TGCGCCAGCAGGACGACTAGCGGGAGCACAGATACGCAGTATTTT.